This record concerns one TCR beta chain sequence. This entry is derived from a study of regulatory T cells. Amplification used 52 TRBV primers and 13 TRBJ primers. Clones were read by immunoSEQ multiplex PCR, and TCRdb kept only the in-frame ones, dropping some. The repertoire consists of 20,000 to 25,000 clones, with over 85% occurring once and the leading ten covering 3.5% to 4%. The receptor comes from a child aged 2-15 years with CD3G deficiency. The sample consisted of CD8+ T cells sorted from blood.

CDR3 loop: CASSLEAGGPDEQFF. The DNA of the CDR3 is TGCGCCAGCAGCTTGGAGGCGGGAGGGCCGGATGAGCAGTTCTTC. The chain is built from TRBV5-1 and TRBJ2-1, with 9 bases aligning to TRBD2. In germline, CDR1 is SGHRS, CDR2 YFSETQ. Germline trimming cut 0 bases from V and 8 bases from J; bases unmatched to any gene: 6. The CDR3 sequence is 15 residues long.